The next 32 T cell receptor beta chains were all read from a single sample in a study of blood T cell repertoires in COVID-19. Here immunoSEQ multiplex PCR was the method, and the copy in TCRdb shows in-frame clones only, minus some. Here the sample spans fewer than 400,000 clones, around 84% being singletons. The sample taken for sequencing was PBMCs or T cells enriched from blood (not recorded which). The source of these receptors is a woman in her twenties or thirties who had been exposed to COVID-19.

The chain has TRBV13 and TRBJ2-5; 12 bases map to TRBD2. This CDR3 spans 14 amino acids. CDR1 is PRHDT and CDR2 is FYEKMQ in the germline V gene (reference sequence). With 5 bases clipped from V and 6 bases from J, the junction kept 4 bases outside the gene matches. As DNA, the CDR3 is TGTGCCAGCAGCCAAACTAGCGGGAGGCAGACCCAGTACTTC. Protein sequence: CASSQTSGRQTQYF.

DNA for the CDR3: TGCGCCAGCAGTCAGGTTCGGACAGGGATCTTGGACTATGGCTACACCTTC. Translation gives CASSQVRTGILDYGYTF. V usage is TRBV23-1 and J usage is TRBJ1-2; 8 nucleotides agree with TRBD1. TRBV23-1 carries the ORF label, with uncertain function. V shed 3 bases and J 3 bases; nucleotides not matched to a gene: 12. The CDR3 is 17 residues long.

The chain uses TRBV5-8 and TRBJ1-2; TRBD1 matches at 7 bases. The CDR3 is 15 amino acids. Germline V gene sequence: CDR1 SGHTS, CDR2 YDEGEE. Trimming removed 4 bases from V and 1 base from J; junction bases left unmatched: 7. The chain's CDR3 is CASSGWDRDNYGYTF. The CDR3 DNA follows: TGTGCCAGCAGCGGGTGGGACAGAGATAACTATGGCTACACCTTC.

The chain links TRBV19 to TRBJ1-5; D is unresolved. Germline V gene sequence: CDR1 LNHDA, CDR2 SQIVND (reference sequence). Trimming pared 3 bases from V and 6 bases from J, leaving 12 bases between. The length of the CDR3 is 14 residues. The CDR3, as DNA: TGTGCCAGTAGTATTTACTGGGCAAGTCAGCCCCAGCATTTT. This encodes CASSIYWASQPQHF.

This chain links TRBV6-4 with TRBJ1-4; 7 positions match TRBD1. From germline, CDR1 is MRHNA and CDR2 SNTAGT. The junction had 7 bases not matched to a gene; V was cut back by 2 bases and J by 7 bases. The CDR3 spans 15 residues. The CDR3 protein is CASSDPRGQGEKLFF. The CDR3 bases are TGTGCCAGCAGTGACCCAAGGGGGCAGGGTGAAAAACTGTTTTTT.

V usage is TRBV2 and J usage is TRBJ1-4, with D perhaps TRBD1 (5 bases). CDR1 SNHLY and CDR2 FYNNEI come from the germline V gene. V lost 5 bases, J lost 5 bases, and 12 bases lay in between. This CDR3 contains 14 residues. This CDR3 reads CASSHGTENEKLFF. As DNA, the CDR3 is TGTGCCAGCAGTCACGGGACTGAGAATGAAAAACTGTTTTTT.

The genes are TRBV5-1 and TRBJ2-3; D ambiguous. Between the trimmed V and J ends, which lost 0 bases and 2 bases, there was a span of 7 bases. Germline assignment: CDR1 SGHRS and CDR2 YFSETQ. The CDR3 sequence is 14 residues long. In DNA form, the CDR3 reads TGCGCCAGCAGCTTGGTAGTCAACACAGATACGCAGTATTTT. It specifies CASSLVVNTDTQYF. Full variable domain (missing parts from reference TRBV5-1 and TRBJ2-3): KAGVTQTPRYLIKTRGQQVTLSCSPISGHRSVSWYQQTPGQGLQFLFEYFSETQRNKGNFPGRFSGRQFSNSRSEMNVSTLELGDSALYLCASSLVVNTDTQYFGPGTRLTVL.

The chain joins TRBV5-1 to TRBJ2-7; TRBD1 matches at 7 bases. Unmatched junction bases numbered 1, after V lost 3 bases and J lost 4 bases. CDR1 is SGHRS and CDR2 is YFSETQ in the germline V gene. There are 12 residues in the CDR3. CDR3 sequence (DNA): TGCGCCAGCAGCTGGGACAGATACGAGCAGTACTTC. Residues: CASSWDRYEQYF.

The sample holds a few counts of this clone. The CDR3 reads CASSLSGPGNSPLHF. CDR3 nucleotides: TGTGCCAGCAGTTTATCCGGCCCAGGGAATTCACCCCTCCACTTT. The chain recombines TRBV27 with TRBJ1-6; the D gene is possibly TRBD1 (5 bases). Trimming left V 0 bases short and J 7 bases short, with 10 bases between. Germline assignment: CDR1 MNHEY and CDR2 SMNVEV (reference sequence). The CDR3 consists of 15 residues.

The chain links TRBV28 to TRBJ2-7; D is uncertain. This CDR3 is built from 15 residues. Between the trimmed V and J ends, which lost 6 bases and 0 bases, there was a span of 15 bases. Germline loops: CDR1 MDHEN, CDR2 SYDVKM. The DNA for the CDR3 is TGTGCCAGCAGCCCACTATCGACCGACTCCTACGAGCAGTACTTC. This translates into CASSPLSTDSYEQYF.

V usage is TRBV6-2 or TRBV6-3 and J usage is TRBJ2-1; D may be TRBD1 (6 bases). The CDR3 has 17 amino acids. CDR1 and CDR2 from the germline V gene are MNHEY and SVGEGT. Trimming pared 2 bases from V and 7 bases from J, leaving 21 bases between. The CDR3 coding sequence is TGTGCCAGCAGTTACGCCGATCTAGGGACACGGAGGAATGAGCAGTTCTTC. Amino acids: CASSYADLGTRRNEQFF.

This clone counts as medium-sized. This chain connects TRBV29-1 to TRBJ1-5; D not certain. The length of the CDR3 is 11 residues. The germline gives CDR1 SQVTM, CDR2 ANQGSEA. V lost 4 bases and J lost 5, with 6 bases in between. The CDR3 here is CSVGHDQPQHF. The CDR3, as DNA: TGCAGCGTTGGTCATGATCAGCCCCAGCATTTT.

Here the CDR3 reads CASSPNRGRGDGYTF. The CDR3 region has the DNA TGTGCCAGCAGCCCAAACAGGGGGCGCGGAGATGGCTACACCTTC. The gene calls are TRBV3-1 (or the pseudogene TRBV3-2) and TRBJ1-2, with 9 nucleotides matching TRBD1. Per germline, CDR1 LGHDT and CDR2 YNNKEL (reference sequence). CDR3 length equals 15 residues. Unmatched junction bases numbered 9, after V lost 4 bases and J lost 6 bases.

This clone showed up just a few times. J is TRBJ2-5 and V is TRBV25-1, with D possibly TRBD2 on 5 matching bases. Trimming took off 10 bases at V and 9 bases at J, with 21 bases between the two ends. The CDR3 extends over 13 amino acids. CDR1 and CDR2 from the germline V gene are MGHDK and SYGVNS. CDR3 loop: CAISADGPRAQYF. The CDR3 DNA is TGTGCCATTTCGGCGGACGGTCCGCGGGCCCAGTACTTC.

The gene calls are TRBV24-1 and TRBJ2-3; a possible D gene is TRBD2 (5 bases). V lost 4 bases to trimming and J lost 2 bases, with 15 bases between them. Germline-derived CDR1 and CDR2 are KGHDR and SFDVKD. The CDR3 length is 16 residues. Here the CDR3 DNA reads TGTGCCACCAGTGACCGGTCGAGAGGACTCACAGATACGCAGTATTTT. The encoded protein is CATSDRSRGLTDTQYF.

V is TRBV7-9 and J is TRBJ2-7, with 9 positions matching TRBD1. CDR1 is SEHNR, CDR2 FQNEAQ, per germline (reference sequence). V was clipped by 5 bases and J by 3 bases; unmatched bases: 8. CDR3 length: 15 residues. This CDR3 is CASSPQGAKYYEQYF. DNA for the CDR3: TGTGCCAGCAGCCCACAGGGGGCTAAGTACTACGAGCAGTACTTC.

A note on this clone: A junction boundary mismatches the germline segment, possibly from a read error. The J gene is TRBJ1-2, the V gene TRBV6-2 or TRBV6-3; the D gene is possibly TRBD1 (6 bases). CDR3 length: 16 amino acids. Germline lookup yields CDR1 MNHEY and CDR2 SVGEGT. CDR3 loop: CASSYSGQSSNSGYTF. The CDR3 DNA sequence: TGTGCCAGCAGTTACTCCGGACAGAGCTCCAACTCTGGCTACACCTTC.

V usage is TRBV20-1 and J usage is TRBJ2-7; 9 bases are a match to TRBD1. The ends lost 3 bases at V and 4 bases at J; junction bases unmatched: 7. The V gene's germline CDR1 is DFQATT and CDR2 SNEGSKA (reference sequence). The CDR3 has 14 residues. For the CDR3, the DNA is TGCAGTGCTAGTTCCGGACAGGGGTTTTACGAGCAGTACTTC. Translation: CSASSGQGFYEQYF.

This CDR3 is CASSRAGTDYYNEQFF. CDR3 nucleotides: TGCGCCAGCAGCCGAGCCGGGACGGACTACTACAATGAGCAGTTCTTC. The chain joins TRBV4-3 to TRBJ2-1; possible D gene TRBD2, 6 bases. The CDR3 runs 16 residues. The V end lost 4 bases, the J end lost 3 bases, and 16 bases lay between the germline ends. Germline V lookup: CDR1 LGHNA, CDR2 YSLEER.

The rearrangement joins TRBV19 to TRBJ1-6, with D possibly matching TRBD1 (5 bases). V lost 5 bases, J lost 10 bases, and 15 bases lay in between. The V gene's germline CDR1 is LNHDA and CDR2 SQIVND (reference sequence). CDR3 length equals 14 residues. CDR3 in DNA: TGTGCCAGTAGTGTTGCCAGCGGGGACTCACCCCTCCACTTT. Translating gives CASSVASGDSPLHF.

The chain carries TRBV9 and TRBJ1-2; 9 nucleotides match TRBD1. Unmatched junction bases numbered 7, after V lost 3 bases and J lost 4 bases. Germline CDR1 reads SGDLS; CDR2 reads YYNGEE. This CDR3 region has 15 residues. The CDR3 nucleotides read TGTGCCAGCAGCGCCGGGACAGGGAGGAGCTATGGCTACACCTTC. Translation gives CASSAGTGRSYGYTF. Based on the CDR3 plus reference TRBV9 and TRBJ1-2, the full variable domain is DSGVTQTPKHLITATGQRVTLRCSPRSGDLSVYWYQQSLDQGLQFLIQYYNGEERAKGNILERFSAQQFPDLHSELNLSSLELGDSALYFCASSAGTGRSYGYTFGSGTRLTVV.

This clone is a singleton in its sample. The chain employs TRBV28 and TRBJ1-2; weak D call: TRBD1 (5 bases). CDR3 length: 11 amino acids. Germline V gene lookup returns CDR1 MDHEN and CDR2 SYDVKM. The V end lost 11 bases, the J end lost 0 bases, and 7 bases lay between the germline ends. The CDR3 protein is CAGGTNYGYTF. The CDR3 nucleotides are TGTGCCGGGGGGACTAACTATGGCTACACCTTC.

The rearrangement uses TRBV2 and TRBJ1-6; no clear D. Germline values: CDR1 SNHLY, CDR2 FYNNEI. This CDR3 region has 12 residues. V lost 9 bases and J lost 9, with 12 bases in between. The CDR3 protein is CASALLGSPLHF. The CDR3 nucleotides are TGTGCCAGTGCACTCCTTGGTTCACCCCTCCACTTT.

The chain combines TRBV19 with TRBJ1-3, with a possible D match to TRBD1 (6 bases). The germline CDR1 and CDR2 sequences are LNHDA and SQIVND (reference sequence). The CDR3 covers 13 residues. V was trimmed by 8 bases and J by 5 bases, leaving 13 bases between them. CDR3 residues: CASSQGERNTIYF. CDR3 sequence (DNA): TGTGCCAGTTCACAGGGTGAAAGAAACACCATATATTTT.

The CDR3 loop reads CASSLWANQPQHF. CDR3 bases: TGTGCCAGCAGCTTGTGGGCTAATCAGCCCCAGCATTTT. V and J are TRBV5-6 and TRBJ1-5; D remains unclear. Germline V lookup: CDR1 SGHDT, CDR2 YYEEEE. The V end lost 1 base, the J end lost 4 bases, and 6 bases lay between the germline ends. The CDR3 contains 13 residues.

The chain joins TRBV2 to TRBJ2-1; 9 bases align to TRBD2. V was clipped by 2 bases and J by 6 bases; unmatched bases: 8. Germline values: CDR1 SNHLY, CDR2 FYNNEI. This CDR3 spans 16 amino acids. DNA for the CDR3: TGTGCCAGCAGTGAATGGACCGGGACTAGCCGCAATGAGCAGTTCTTC. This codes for CASSEWTGTSRNEQFF.

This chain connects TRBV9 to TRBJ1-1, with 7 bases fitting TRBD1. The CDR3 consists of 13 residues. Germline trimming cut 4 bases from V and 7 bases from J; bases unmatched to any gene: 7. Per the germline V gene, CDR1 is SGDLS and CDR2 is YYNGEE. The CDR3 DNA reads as TGTGCCAGCAGCCCCGCGGACAGGAGTGAAGCTTTCTTT. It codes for CASSPADRSEAFF.

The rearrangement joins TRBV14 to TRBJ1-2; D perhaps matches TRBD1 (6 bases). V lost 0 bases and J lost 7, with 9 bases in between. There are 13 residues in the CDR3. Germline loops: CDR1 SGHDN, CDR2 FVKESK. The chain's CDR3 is CASSQEDRFGYTF. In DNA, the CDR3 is TGTGCCAGCAGCCAAGAAGACAGGTTTGGCTACACCTTC.

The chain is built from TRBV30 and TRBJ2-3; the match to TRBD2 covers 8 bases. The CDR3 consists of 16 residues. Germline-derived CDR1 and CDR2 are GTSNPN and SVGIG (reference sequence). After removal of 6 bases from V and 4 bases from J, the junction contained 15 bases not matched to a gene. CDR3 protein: CACTSLGLAFSDTQYF. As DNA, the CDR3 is TGTGCCTGTACCTCGCTAGGACTAGCTTTTTCAGATACGCAGTATTTT.

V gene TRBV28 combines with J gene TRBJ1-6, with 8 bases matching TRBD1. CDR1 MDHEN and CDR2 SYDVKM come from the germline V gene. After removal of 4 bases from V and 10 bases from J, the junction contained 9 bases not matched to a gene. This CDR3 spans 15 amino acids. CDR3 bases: TGTGCCAGCAGTTCGACGGACAGGGATCGGTCACCCCTCCACTTT. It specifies CASSSTDRDRSPLHF.

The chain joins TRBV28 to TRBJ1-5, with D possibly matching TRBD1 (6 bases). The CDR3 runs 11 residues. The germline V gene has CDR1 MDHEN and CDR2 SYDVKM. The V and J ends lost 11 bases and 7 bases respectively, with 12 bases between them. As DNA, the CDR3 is TGTGCCGGGGGCACAAGGCAGCCCCAGCATTTT. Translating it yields CAGGTRQPQHF.

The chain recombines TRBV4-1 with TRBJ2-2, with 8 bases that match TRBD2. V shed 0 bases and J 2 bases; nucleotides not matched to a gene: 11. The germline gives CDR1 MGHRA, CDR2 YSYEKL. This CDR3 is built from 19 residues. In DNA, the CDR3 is TGCGCCAGCAGCCAAGATGGATCAGCGAGCGGGGGTAACACCGGGGAGCTGTTTTTT. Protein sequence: CASSQDGSASGGNTGELFF.